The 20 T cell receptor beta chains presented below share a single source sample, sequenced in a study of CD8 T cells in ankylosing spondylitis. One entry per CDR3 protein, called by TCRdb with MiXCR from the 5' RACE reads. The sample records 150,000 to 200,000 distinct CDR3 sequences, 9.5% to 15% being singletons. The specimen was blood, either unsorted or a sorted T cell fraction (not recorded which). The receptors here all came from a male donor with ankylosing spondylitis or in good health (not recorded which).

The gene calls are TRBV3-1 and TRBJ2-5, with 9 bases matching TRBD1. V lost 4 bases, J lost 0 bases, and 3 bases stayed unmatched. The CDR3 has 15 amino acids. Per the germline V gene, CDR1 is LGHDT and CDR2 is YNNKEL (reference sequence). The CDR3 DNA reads TGTGCCAGCAGCCTCGGGACAGGGTACCAAGAGACCCAGTACTTC. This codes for CASSLGTGYQETQYF.

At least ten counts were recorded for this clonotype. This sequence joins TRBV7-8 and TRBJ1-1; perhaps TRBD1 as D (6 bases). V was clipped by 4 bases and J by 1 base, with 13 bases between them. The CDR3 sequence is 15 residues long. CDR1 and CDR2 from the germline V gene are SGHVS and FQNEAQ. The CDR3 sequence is CASSSGQGKNTEAFF. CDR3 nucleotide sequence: TGTGCCAGCAGCTCGGGTCAGGGGAAGAACACTGAAGCTTTCTTT. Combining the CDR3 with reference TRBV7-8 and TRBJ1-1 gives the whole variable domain GAGVSQSPRYKVAKRGQDVALRCDPISGHVSLFWYQQALGQGPEFLTYFQNEAQLDKSGLPSDRFFAERPEGSVSTLKIQRTQQEDSAVYLCASSSGQGKNTEAFFGQGTRLTVV.

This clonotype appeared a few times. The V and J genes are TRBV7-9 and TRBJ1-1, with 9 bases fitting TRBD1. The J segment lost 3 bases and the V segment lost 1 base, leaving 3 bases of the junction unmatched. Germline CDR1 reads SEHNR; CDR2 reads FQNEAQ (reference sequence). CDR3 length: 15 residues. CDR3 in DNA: TGTGCCAGCAGCTTAGTCGACAGGGGGGACACTGAAGCTTTCTTT. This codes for CASSLVDRGDTEAFF.

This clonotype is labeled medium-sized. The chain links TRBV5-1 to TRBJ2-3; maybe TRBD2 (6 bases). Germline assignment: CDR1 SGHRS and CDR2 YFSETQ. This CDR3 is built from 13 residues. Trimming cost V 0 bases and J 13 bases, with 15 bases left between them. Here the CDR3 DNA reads TGCGCCAGCAGCTTGGTTGCGGGGAACCCTGAGTATTTT. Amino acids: CASSLVAGNPEYF. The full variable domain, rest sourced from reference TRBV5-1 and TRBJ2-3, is KAGVTQTPRYLIKTRGQQVTLSCSPISGHRSVSWYQQTPGQGLQFLFEYFSETQRNKGNFPGRFSGRQFSNSRSEMNVSTLELGDSALYLCASSLVAGNPEYFGPGTRLTVL.

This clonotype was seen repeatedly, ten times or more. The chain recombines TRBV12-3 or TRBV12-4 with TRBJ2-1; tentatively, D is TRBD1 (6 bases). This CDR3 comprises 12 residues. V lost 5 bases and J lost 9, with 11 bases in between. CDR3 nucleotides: TGTGCCAGCAGTGCGGACAGTTTTGAGCAGTTCTTC. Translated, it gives CASSADSFEQFF.

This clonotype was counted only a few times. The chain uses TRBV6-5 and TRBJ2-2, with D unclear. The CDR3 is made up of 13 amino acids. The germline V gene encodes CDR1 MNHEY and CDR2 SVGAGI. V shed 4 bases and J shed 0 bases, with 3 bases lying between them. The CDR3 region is CASSWTNTGELFF. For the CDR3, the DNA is TGTGCCAGCAGTTGGACGAACACCGGGGAGCTGTTTTTT.

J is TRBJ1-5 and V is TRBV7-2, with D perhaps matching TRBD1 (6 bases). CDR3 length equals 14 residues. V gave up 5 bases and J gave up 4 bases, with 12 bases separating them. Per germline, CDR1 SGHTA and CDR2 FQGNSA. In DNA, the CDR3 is TGTGCCAGCAGCCCCCCAGGGGAGAATCAGCCCCAGCATTTT. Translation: CASSPPGENQPQHF.

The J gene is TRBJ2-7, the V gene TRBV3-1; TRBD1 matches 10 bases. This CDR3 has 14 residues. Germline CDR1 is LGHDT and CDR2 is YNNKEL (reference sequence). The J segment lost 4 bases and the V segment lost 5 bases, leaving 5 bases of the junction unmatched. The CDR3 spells CASSSTGGGYEQYF. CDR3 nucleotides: TGTGCCAGCAGCTCGACAGGGGGCGGTTACGAGCAGTACTTC.

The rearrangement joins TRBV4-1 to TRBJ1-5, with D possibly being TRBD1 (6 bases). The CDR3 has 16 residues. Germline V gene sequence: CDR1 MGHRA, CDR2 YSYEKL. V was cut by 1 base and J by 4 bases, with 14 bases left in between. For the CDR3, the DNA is TGCGCCAGCAGCCAAGTGTTGACAGGTACAAATCAGCCCCAGCATTTT. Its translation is CASSQVLTGTNQPQHF.

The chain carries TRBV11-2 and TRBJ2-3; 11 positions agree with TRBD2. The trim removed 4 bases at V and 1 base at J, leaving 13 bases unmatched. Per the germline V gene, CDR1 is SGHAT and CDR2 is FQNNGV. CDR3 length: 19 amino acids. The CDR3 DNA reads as TGTGCCAGCAGCTCCCGGGGGGGGACTAGCGGAGCGGGCACAGATACGCAGTATTTT. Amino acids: CASSSRGGTSGAGTDTQYF.

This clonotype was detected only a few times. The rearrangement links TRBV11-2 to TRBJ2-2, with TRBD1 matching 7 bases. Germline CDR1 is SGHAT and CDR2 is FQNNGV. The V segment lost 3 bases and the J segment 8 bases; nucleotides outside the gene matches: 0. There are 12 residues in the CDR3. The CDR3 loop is CASSLGQGELFF. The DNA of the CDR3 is TGTGCCAGCAGCTTGGGACAGGGGGAGCTGTTTTTT.

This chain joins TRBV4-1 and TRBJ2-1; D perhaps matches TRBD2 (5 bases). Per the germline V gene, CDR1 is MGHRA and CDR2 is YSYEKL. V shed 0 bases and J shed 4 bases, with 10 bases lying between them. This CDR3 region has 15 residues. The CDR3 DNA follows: TGCGCCAGCAGCCAAGATTTTCTAGCTTACAATGAGCAGTTCTTC. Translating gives CASSQDFLAYNEQFF.

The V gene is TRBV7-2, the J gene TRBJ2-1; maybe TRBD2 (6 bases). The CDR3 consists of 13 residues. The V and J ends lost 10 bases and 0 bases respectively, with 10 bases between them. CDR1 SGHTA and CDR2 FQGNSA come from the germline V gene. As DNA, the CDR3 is TGTGCCACCGGGAGCCACTCCTACAATGAGCAGTTCTTC. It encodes CATGSHSYNEQFF.

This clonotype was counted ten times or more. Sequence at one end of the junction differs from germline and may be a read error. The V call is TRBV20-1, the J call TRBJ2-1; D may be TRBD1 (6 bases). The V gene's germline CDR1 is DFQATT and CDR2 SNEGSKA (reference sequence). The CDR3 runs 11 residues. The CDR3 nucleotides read TGCAGTGCTAGGAATACAGGGTTTTTGGTCTTC. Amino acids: CSARNTGFLVF.

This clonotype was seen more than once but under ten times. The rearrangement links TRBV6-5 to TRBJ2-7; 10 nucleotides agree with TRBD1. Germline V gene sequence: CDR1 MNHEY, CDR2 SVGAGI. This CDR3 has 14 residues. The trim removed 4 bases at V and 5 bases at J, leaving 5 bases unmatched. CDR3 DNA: TGTGCCAGCAGTTCTCCGGGACAGGGGCACGAGCAGTACTTC. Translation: CASSSPGQGHEQYF.

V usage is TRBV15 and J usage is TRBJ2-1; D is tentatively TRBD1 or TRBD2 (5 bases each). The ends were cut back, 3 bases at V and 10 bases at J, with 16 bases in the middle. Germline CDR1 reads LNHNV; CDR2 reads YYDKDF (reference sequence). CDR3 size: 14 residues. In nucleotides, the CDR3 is TGTGCCACCAGCAGCCCAAATACCCGGGACGAGCAGTTCTTC. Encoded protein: CATSSPNTRDEQFF.

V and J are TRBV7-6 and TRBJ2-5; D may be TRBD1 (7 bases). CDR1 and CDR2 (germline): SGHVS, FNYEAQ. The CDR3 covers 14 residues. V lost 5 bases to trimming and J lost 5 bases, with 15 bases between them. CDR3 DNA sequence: TGTGCCAGCAGCGTTGGAGGGGGCCCGGAGACCCAGTACTTC. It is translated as CASSVGGGPETQYF.

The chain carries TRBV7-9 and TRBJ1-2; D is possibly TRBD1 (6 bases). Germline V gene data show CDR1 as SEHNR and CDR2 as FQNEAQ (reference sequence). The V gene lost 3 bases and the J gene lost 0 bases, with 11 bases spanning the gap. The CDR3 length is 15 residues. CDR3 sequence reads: CASSLTGPSNYGYTF. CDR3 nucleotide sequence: TGTGCCAGCAGCTTGACAGGACCTTCTAACTATGGCTACACCTTC.

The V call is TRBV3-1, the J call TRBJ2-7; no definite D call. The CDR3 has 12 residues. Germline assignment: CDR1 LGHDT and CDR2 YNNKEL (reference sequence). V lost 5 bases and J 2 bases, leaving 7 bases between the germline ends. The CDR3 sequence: CASSYLTYEQYF. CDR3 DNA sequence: TGTGCCAGCAGCTATTTGACCTACGAGCAGTACTTC.

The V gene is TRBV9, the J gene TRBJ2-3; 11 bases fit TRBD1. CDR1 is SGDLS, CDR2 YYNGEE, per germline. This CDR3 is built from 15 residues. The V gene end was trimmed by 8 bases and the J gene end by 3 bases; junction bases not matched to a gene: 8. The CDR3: CARPRTGGKTDTQYF. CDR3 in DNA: TGTGCCAGACCTCGGACAGGGGGCAAAACAGATACGCAGTATTTT. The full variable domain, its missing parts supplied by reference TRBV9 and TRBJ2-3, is DSGVTQTPKHLITATGQRVTLRCSPRSGDLSVYWYQQSLDQGLQFLIQYYNGEERAKGNILERFSAQQFPDLHSELNLSSLELGDSALYFCARPRTGGKTDTQYFGPGTRLTVL.